The source of this T cell receptor (beta chain) is a study of blood T cell repertoires in COVID-19. Study summary: PBMCs, B-cell-depleted T cells, or T cells provided the cDNA or gDNA that made up the material.

The authors' processing: Amplification with reference gene primers provided the estimates of nucleated cell counts. Libraries were prepared by immunoSEQ multiplex PCR; TCRdb keeps only in-frame clonotypes and omits some of them. V, J and clone size are those of that table, while D and trimming were read from the DNA. Found here are approximately 94,000 clones, 75% to 95% of them singletons; the top ten hold 3.5% to 4%. This TCR was recovered from a woman aged 45-60 years in a cohort sampled during active COVID-19. The source material was peripheral blood.

CDR3 nucleotide sequence: TGTGCCAGCAGCTTAGAAGGTGTGTACAGTAACACCTACGAGCAGTACTTC. This sequence encodes CASSLEGVYSNTYEQYF. V and J are TRBV11-2 and TRBJ2-7, with D unclear. Germline CDR1 SGHAT, CDR2 FQNNGV. This CDR3 region has 17 residues. V was clipped by 0 bases and J by 2 bases, with 17 bases between them.